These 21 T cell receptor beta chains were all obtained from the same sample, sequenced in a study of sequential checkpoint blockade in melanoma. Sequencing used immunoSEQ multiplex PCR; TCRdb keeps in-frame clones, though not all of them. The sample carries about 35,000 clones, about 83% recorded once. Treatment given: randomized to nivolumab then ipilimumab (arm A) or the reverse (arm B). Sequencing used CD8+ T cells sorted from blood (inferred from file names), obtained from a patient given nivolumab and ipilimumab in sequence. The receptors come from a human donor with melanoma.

The CDR3, as DNA: TGTGCCAGCACCTACGGGCCAGGGACCGGGGAGCTGTTTTTT. Its translation is CASTYGPGTGELFF. The chain joins TRBV6-5 to TRBJ2-2; possibly TRBD1 for D (5 bases). This CDR3 is built from 14 residues. The germline CDR1 and CDR2 sequences are MNHEY and SVGAGI. With 7 bases removed from V and 5 bases from J, the gap between germline ends came to 14 bases.

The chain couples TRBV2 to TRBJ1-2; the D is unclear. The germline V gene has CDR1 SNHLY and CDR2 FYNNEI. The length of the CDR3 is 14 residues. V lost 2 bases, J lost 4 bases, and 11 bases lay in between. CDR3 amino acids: CASSEREMSYGYTF. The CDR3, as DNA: TGTGCCAGCAGTGAAAGGGAGATGAGCTATGGCTACACCTTC.

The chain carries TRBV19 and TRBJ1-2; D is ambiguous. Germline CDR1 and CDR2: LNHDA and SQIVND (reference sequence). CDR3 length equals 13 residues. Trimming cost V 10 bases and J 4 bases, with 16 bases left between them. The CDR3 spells CATSLLHTYGYTF. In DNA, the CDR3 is TGTGCCACCAGTCTCCTCCATACCTATGGCTACACCTTC. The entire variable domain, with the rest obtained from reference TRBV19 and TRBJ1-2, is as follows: DGGITQSPKYLFRKEGQNVTLSCEQNLNHDAMYWYRQDPGQGLRLIYYSQIVNDFQKGDIAEGYSVSREKKESFPLTVTSAQKNPTAFYLCATSLLHTYGYTFGSGTRLTVV.

The CDR3 sequence is CASGQGNEQFF. CDR3 nucleotides: TGTGCCAGCGGACAGGGGAATGAGCAGTTCTTC. The chain carries TRBV19 and TRBJ2-1; 9 bases fit TRBD1. Germline CDR1 and CDR2: LNHDA and SQIVND (reference sequence). This CDR3 is built from 11 residues. Trimming took 9 bases from V and 7 from J; bases not matched to a gene: 1. The variable domain in full, with the rest retrieved from reference TRBV19 and TRBJ2-1, is DGGITQSPKYLFRKEGQNVTLSCEQNLNHDAMYWYRQDPGQGLRLIYYSQIVNDFQKGDIAEGYSVSREKKESFPLTVTSAQKNPTAFYLCASGQGNEQFFGPGTRLTVL.

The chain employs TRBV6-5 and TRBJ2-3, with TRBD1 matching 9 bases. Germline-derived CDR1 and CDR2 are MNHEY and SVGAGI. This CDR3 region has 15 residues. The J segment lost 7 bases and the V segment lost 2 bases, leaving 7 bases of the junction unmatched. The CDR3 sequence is CASSYATGTGYTQYF. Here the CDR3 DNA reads TGTGCCAGCAGTTACGCGACCGGGACAGGGTATACGCAGTATTTT.

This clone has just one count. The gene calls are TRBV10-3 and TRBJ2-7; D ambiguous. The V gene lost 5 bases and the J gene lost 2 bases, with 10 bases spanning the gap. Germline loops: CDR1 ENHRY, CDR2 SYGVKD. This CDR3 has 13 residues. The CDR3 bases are TGTGCCATCAGTTCCGGGTTTCCCTACGAGCAGTACTTC. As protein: CAISSGFPYEQYF.

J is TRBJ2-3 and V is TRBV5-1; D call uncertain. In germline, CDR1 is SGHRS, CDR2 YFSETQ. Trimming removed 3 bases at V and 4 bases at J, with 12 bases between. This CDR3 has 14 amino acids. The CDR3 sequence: CASSYFLGPDTQYF. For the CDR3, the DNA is TGCGCCAGCAGCTACTTCCTAGGCCCAGATACGCAGTATTTT.

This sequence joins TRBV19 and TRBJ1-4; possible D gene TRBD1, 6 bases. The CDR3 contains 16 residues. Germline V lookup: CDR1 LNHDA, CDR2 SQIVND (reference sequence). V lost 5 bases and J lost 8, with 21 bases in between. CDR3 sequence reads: CASSHRVAFGDEKLFF. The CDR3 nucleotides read TGTGCCAGTAGTCACAGGGTGGCATTTGGGGACGAAAAACTGTTTTTT.

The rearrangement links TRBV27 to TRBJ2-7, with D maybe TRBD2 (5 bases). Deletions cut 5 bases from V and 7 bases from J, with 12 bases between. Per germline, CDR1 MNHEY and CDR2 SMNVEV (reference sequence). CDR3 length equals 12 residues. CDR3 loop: CASSTGLIEQYF. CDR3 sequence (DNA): TGTGCCAGCAGTACCGGACTCATTGAGCAGTACTTC.

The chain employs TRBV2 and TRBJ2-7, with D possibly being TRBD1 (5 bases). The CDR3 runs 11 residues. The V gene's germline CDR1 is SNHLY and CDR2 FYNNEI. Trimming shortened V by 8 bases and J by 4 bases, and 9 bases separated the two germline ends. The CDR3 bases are TGTGCCAGCGCAGGGTGGTACGAGCAGTACTTC. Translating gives CASAGWYEQYF.

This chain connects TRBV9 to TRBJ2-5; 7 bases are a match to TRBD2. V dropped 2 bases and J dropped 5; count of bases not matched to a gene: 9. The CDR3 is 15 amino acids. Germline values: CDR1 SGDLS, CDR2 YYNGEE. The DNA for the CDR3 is TGTGCCAGCAGCGTGGGCGGGGGATCTTGGGAGACCCAGTACTTC. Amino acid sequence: CASSVGGGSWETQYF. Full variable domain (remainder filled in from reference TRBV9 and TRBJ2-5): DSGVTQTPKHLITATGQRVTLRCSPRSGDLSVYWYQQSLDQGLQFLIQYYNGEERAKGNILERFSAQQFPDLHSELNLSSLELGDSALYFCASSVGGGSWETQYFGPGTRLLVL.

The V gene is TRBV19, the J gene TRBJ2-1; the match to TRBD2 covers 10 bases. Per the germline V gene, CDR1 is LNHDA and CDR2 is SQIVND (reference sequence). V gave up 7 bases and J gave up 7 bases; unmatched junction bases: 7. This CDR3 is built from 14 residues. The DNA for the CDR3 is TGTGCCAGTAAGCAGCGGGGGGGCAGGAATGAGCAGTTCTTC. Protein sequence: CASKQRGGRNEQFF.

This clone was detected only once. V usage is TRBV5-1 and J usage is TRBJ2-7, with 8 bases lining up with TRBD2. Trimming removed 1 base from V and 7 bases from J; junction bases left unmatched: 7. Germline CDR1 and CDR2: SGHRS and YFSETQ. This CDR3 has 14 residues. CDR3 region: CASSLLEREWEQYF. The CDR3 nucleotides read TGCGCCAGCAGCTTGCTGGAGCGGGAGTGGGAGCAGTACTTC. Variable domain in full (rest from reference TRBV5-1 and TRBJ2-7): KAGVTQTPRYLIKTRGQQVTLSCSPISGHRSVSWYQQTPGQGLQFLFEYFSETQRNKGNFPGRFSGRQFSNSRSEMNVSTLELGDSALYLCASSLLEREWEQYFGPGTRLTVT.

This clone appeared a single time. The CDR3 region is CASSLAGGGQLFF. The CDR3 bases are TGTGCCAGCAGCTTAGCGGGAGGTGGCCAACTGTTTTTT. The gene calls are TRBV13 and TRBJ1-4, with D unclear. The V end was cut by 1 base, the J end by 12 bases, with 12 bases between. There are 13 residues in the CDR3. Germline CDR1 PRHDT, CDR2 FYEKMQ (reference sequence). The full variable domain, rest sourced from reference TRBV13 and TRBJ1-4, is AAGVIQSPRHLIKEKRETATLKCYPIPRHDTVYWYQQGPGQDPQFLISFYEKMQSDKGSIPDRFSAQQFSDYHSELNMSSLELGDSALYFCASSLAGGGQLFFGSGTQLSVL.

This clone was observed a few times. The CDR3 nucleotides read TGCGCCAGCAGCCTATCGAACACCGGGGAGCTGTTTTTT. Translating gives CASSLSNTGELFF. V gene TRBV4-1 combines with J gene TRBJ2-2; D gene uncertain. The germline gives CDR1 MGHRA, CDR2 YSYEKL. Deletions cut 4 bases from V and 0 bases from J, with 3 bases between. The CDR3 covers 13 residues.

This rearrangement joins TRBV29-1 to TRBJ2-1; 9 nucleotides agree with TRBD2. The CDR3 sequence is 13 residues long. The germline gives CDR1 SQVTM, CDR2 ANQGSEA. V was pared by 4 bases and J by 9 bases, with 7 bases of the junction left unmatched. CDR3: CSVVSGSLTEQFF. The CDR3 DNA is TGCAGCGTTGTTAGCGGGAGTCTCACTGAGCAGTTCTTC.

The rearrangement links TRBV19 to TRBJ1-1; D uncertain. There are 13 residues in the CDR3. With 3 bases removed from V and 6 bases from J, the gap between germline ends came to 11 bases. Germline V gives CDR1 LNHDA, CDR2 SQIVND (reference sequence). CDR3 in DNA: TGTGCCAGTAGTATTACGGCGGGAGCTGAAGCTTTCTTT. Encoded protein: CASSITAGAEAFF.

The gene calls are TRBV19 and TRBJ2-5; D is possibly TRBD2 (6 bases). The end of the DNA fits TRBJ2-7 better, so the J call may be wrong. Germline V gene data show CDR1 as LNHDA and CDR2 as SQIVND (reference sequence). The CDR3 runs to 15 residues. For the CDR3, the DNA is TGTGCCAGTAGTATGGGACCGGGACTCAGCTACGAGCAGTACTTC. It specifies CASSMGPGLSYEQYF.

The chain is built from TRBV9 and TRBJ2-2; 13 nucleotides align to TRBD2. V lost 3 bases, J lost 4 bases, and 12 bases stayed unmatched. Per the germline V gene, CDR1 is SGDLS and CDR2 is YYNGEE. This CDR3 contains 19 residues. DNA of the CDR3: TGTGCCAGCAGCGCCCCTCCTGGACTAGCGGGAGAGGGCACCGGGGAGCTGTTTTTT. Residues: CASSAPPGLAGEGTGELFF.

CDR3 in amino acids: CASSRTESGNTIYF. For the CDR3, the DNA is TGCGCCAGCAGCAGGACAGAATCTGGAAACACCATATATTTT. The chain couples TRBV5-1 to TRBJ1-3; D possibly corresponds to TRBD1 (6 bases). The germline CDR1 and CDR2 sequences are SGHRS and YFSETQ. The V and J ends lost 4 bases and 1 base respectively, with 9 bases between them. The CDR3 is 14 residues long.

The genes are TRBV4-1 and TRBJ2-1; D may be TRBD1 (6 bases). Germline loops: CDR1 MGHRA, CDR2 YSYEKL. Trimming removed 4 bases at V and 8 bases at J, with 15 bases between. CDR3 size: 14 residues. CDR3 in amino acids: CASSPSRGSDEQFF. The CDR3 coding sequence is TGCGCCAGCAGCCCCTCCAGGGGTTCGGATGAGCAGTTCTTC.